Presented here are 13 T cell receptor beta chains from one specimen sequenced in a study of blood T cell repertoires in COVID-19. Libraries were prepared by immunoSEQ multiplex PCR; TCRdb keeps only in-frame clonotypes and omits some of them. The top ten clones hold about 0.74% of a sample with 250,000 or so clones, roughly 88% of them seen once. Sequencing was performed on peripheral blood. The receptors come from a woman aged 30 to 39 with acute or convalescent COVID-19.

The chain employs TRBV13 and TRBJ1-6; D is undetermined. Trimming left V 2 bases short and J 9 bases short, with 5 bases between. There are 12 residues in the CDR3. Germline CDR1 reads PRHDT; CDR2 reads FYEKMQ (reference sequence). This CDR3 reads CASSLLRSPLHF. DNA of the CDR3: TGTGCCAGCAGCTTACTCCGTTCACCCCTCCACTTT.

The CDR3 DNA reads TGCAGTGCTAGTCTCTTTGGGAGGGGTGAAGAGACCCAGTACTTC. Protein: CSASLFGRGEETQYF. The gene calls are TRBV20-1 and TRBJ2-5; 7 nucleotides agree with TRBD2. V was clipped by 3 bases and J by 3 bases; unmatched bases: 10. CDR1 and CDR2 (germline): DFQATT, SNEGSKA (reference sequence). The CDR3 is 15 amino acids.

CDR3 sequence: CATSRDDTSGVNTGELFF. In DNA, the CDR3 is TGTGCCACCAGCAGGGATGATACTAGCGGAGTGAACACCGGGGAGCTGTTTTTT. The chain uses TRBV15 and TRBJ2-2, with 8 bases fitting TRBD2. The germline V gene encodes CDR1 LNHNV and CDR2 YYDKDF (reference sequence). Trimming at V came to 3 bases and at J to 1 base, leaving 10 bases not matched to a gene. There are 18 residues in the CDR3.

The chain is built from TRBV6-5 and TRBJ1-5, with D tentatively TRBD1 (5 bases). Germline CDR1 MNHEY, CDR2 SVGAGI. This CDR3 spans 12 amino acids. Between the trimmed V and J ends, which lost 10 bases and 7 bases, there was a span of 14 bases. The CDR3 sequence: CATGGREQPQHF. The CDR3 DNA reads as TGTGCCACGGGAGGCAGGGAACAGCCCCAGCATTTT.

V gene TRBV24-1 combines with J gene TRBJ2-3; TRBD2 matches at 10 bases. The V segment lost 3 bases and the J segment 6 bases; nucleotides outside the gene matches: 2. The CDR3 is 14 residues long. The germline gives CDR1 KGHDR, CDR2 SFDVKD. The CDR3, as DNA: TGTGCCACCAGTGATCCGGGACTAGCGGATACGCAGTATTTT. Its translation is CATSDPGLADTQYF.

In its sample, this clone was seen once. This chain's CDR3 is CASSIRGGYEQYF. The CDR3 DNA is TGTGCCAGTAGTATTAGGGGGGGCTACGAGCAGTACTTC. This rearrangement joins TRBV19 to TRBJ2-7; possibly TRBD2 for D (7 bases). The CDR3 consists of 13 residues. Trimming stripped 3 bases from V and 3 bases from J, with 9 bases between. Germline V gene data show CDR1 as LNHDA and CDR2 as SQIVND (reference sequence).

This chain uses TRBV6-5 with TRBJ1-1; D not certain. The germline CDR1 and CDR2 sequences are MNHEY and SVGAGI. The CDR3 runs to 13 residues. The V and J ends lost 6 bases and 1 base respectively, with 9 bases between them. CDR3 nucleotides: TGTGCCAGCAGCAAACAGAAGAACACTGAAGCTTTCTTT. This codes for CASSKQKNTEAFF.

The rearrangement links TRBV5-4 to TRBJ2-7; maybe TRBD1 (5 bases). Germline CDR1 and CDR2: SGHNT and YYREEE (reference sequence). V was trimmed by 0 bases and J by 4 bases, leaving 8 bases between them. The CDR3 is made up of 13 amino acids. CDR3 bases: TGTGCCAGCAGCTTGGGGGGCCCTTACGAGCAGTACTTC. Its translation is CASSLGGPYEQYF.

The chain is built from TRBV4-3 and TRBJ2-3, with 8 bases matching TRBD2. CDR1 and CDR2 (germline): LGHNA, YSLEER. The junction had 12 bases not matched to a gene; V was cut back by 2 bases and J by 2 bases. This CDR3 is built from 18 residues. The chain's CDR3 is CASSQFLAGLSATDTQYF. The CDR3 nucleotides are TGCGCCAGCAGCCAATTCCTAGCGGGTTTGTCCGCCACAGATACGCAGTATTTT.

This clone turned up a few times. The same CDR3 arises from other DNA sequences in this sample as well. V is TRBV4-1 and J is TRBJ1-6; 10 bases map to TRBD1. The CDR3 is 14 residues long. The J segment lost 6 bases and the V segment lost 4 bases, leaving 0 bases of the junction unmatched. CDR1 and CDR2 from the germline V gene are MGHRA and YSYEKL. In DNA, the CDR3 is TGCGCCAGCAGCCGGGACAGGGGTAATTCACCCCTCCACTTT. Translation gives CASSRDRGNSPLHF.

The V gene is TRBV7-2, the J gene TRBJ2-6; possibly TRBD2 for D (5 bases). Trimming took off 1 base at V and 2 bases at J, with 9 bases between the two ends. This CDR3 is built from 16 residues. The germline V gene encodes CDR1 SGHTA and CDR2 FQGNSA. As DNA, the CDR3 is TGTGCCAGCAGCTTAGTGAGGGCTGCTGGGGCCAACGTCCTGACTTTC. Residues: CASSLVRAAGANVLTF.

This clone was counted only a few times. The V call is TRBV7-8, the J call TRBJ2-1; 13 positions match TRBD2. V was clipped by 4 bases and J by 6 bases; unmatched bases: 6. The length of the CDR3 is 16 residues. Per the germline V gene, CDR1 is SGHVS and CDR2 is FQNEAQ. In nucleotides, the CDR3 is TGTGCCAGCAGCTCGCGACTAGCGGGAGGCTCCAATGAGCAGTTCTTC. Its protein product is CASSSRLAGGSNEQFF.

V is TRBV7-2 and J is TRBJ2-3; possibly TRBD2 for D (6 bases). The CDR3 loop spans 15 amino acids. In germline, CDR1 is SGHTA, CDR2 FQGNSA. Trimming took 3 bases from V and 4 from J, leaving 14 bases between them. DNA of the CDR3: TGTGCCAGCAGCTTTGGGGTACTAGCATCAGATACGCAGTATTTT. It translates to CASSFGVLASDTQYF.